The 26 T cell receptor beta chains below all came from one sample that was sequenced in a study of molecular identifiers for immune sequencing clone quantification. TCRdb called the PCR reads again in MiXCR, with one record for every CDR3 protein. This table holds 62,000 or so distinct CDR3 sequences, around 18% found once. The sample was naive CD8+ T cells from blood, with Jurkat cell RNA spiked in. The subset was: FACS-sorted CD8+CD4-CCR7+CD45RA+ naive T cells. The receptors originated from a human donor in good health. Some libraries in this study had Jurkat cell RNA spiked in.

The sample holds many counts of this clonotype. This chain links TRBV28 with TRBJ2-7; D might be TRBD2 (6 bases). CDR1 MDHEN and CDR2 SYDVKM come from the germline V gene. This CDR3 contains 14 residues. The V and J ends lost 5 bases and 0 bases respectively, with 11 bases between them. In nucleotides, the CDR3 is TGTGCCAGCAGTCTAGCGTTGAGCTCCTACGAGCAGTACTTC. Its translation: CASSLALSSYEQYF.

This clonotype showed up many times. The chain is built from TRBV27 and TRBJ2-7; no definite D call. Between the trimmed V and J ends, which lost 2 bases and 3 bases, there was a span of 8 bases. The CDR3 length is 13 residues. Germline V gives CDR1 MNHEY, CDR2 SMNVEV (reference sequence). The CDR3 reads CASSLGPGYEQYF. Written as DNA, the CDR3 is TGTGCCAGCAGTTTAGGCCCGGGCTACGAGCAGTACTTC.

The chain links TRBV11-1 to TRBJ2-3; 9 nucleotides line up with TRBD2. Germline V gene data show CDR1 as SGHAT and CDR2 as FQDESV (reference sequence). The V segment lost 6 bases and the J segment 0 bases; nucleotides outside the gene matches: 13. This CDR3 is 18 amino acids long. The CDR3 loop reads CASSFGGAGGRSTDTQYF. CDR3 nucleotides: TGTGCCAGCAGTTTCGGGGGGGCGGGAGGGCGAAGCACAGATACGCAGTATTTT.

This clonotype was found many times. The chain carries TRBV20-1 and TRBJ2-1; D may be TRBD2 (6 bases). The V gene's germline CDR1 is DFQATT and CDR2 SNEGSKA (reference sequence). V lost 4 bases and J lost 0, with 13 bases in between. The CDR3 is made up of 15 amino acids. The CDR3, as DNA: TGCAGTGCTAAGGAACCGGGACTCTCCTACAATGAGCAGTTCTTC. Its protein is CSAKEPGLSYNEQFF.

This clonotype was counted many times. V and J are TRBV14 and TRBJ2-1; 9 bases agree with TRBD2. The CDR3 is 16 amino acids. Germline CDR1 SGHDN, CDR2 FVKESK. V shed 3 bases, J shed 10 bases, and the junction held 13 bases outside the gene matches. This chain's CDR3 is CASSHHVAGVFYEQFF. The CDR3 DNA is TGTGCCAGCAGCCACCACGTAGCGGGAGTTTTTTACGAGCAGTTCTTC.

This clonotype was recorded many times. V gene TRBV7-8 combines with J gene TRBJ1-4; D is uncertain. The V and J ends lost 5 bases and 0 bases respectively, with 16 bases between them. The length of the CDR3 is 17 residues. CDR1 and CDR2 (germline): SGHVS, FQNEAQ. The CDR3, as DNA: TGTGCCAGCAGCCTACGCCGCCGAGCAGCAACTAATGAAAAACTGTTTTTT. Translating it yields CASSLRRRAATNEKLFF.

A word on this clonotype: A much larger clone lies a single base off, so this may be a read error. This sequence joins TRBV30 and TRBJ2-7; the D is unclear. Germline V lookup: CDR1 GTSNPN, CDR2 SVGIG (reference sequence). CDR3 length equals 13 residues. In nucleotides, the CDR3 is TGTGCCTGGAGTTTGGGGTGGTTGGGCGAGCGGTACTTC. It codes for CAWSLGWLGERYF.

This clonotype was observed many times. The gene calls are TRBV29-1 and TRBJ2-2; D call uncertain. V lost 4 bases and J 0 bases, leaving 9 bases between the germline ends. Germline-derived CDR1 and CDR2 are SQVTM and ANQGSEA. The CDR3 is 14 amino acids. The CDR3 DNA reads TGCAGCGTTGTTTTGCCCTCGAACACCGGGGAGCTGTTTTTT. Translation gives CSVVLPSNTGELFF.

Note on this clonotype: This sequence may be a read error, since a much larger clone differs from it by one base. In nucleotides, the CDR3 is TGTGCCATCAGTGAACTACTATCCTACTCCTACAATGAGCAGTTCTTC. It translates to CAISELLSYSYNEQFF. The genes are TRBV10-3 and TRBJ2-1; D call uncertain. Germline CDR1 reads ENHRY; CDR2 reads SYGVKD. This CDR3 contains 16 residues. V was shortened by 3 bases and J by 0 bases, with 12 bases between the two germline ends.

This chain connects TRBV12-3 or TRBV12-4 to TRBJ1-3; possibly TRBD1 for D (5 bases). The V and J ends lost 4 bases and 0 bases respectively, with 7 bases between them. The CDR3 has 14 amino acids. The CDR3 region is CASSWGTSGNTIYF. The CDR3, as DNA: TGTGCCAGCAGTTGGGGGACCTCTGGAAACACCATATATTTT.

This clonotype was seen ten or more times. CDR3 in amino acids: CASSHPRGFRNQPQHF. CDR3 coding DNA: TGTGCCAGCAGCCATCCGCGGGGGTTTCGTAATCAGCCCCAGCATTTT. The chain employs TRBV7-3 and TRBJ1-5; the D gene is possibly TRBD1 (5 bases). Germline V gene sequence: CDR1 SGHTA, CDR2 FQGTGA. The V and J ends lost 5 bases and 4 bases respectively, with 18 bases between them. CDR3 size: 16 residues.

This clonotype was counted ten times or more. The genes are TRBV9 and TRBJ1-5; 9 nucleotides match TRBD1. Trimming at V came to 3 bases and at J to 8 bases, leaving 3 bases not matched to a gene. The CDR3 runs to 13 residues. Germline V gene sequence: CDR1 SGDLS, CDR2 YYNGEE. This CDR3 reads CASSATGGEPQHF. The CDR3 nucleotides read TGTGCCAGCAGCGCCACAGGGGGCGAGCCCCAGCATTTT. Combining the CDR3 with reference TRBV9 and TRBJ1-5 gives the whole variable domain DSGVTQTPKHLITATGQRVTLRCSPRSGDLSVYWYQQSLDQGLQFLIQYYNGEERAKGNILERFSAQQFPDLHSELNLSSLELGDSALYFCASSATGGEPQHFGDGTRLSIL.

This clonotype was detected ten times or more. At one end the junction does not follow the germline gene, possibly because of a read error. The DNA for the CDR3 is TGTGCTAGCAGCTTAGGGGATGGAAACACCATATATTTT. The encoded protein is CASSLGDGNTIYF. This chain links TRBV7-7 with TRBJ1-3; tentatively, D is TRBD1 (5 bases). Germline V gives CDR1 SSHAT, CDR2 FNYEAQ (reference sequence). CDR3 size: 13 residues.

At least ten counts were recorded for this clonotype. The CDR3 DNA follows: TGTGCCAGCTCCGGGGACCGGGAGTTTACCACAGATACGCAGTATTTT. Translated, it gives CASSGDREFTTDTQYF. The V gene is TRBV14, the J gene TRBJ2-3; D is perhaps TRBD2 (6 bases). The CDR3 runs 16 residues. V shed 8 bases and J shed 2 bases, with 20 bases lying between them. Germline assignment: CDR1 SGHDN and CDR2 FVKESK. The entire variable domain, with the rest obtained from reference TRBV14 and TRBJ2-3, is as follows: EAGVTQFPSHSVIEKGQTVTLRCDPISGHDNLYWYRRVMGKEIKFLLHFVKESKQDESGMPNNRFLAERTGGTYSTLKVQPAELEDSGVYFCASSGDREFTTDTQYFGPGTRLTVL.

The sample holds many counts of this clonotype. The chain combines TRBV29-1 with TRBJ2-7; 12 bases align to TRBD1. Germline CDR1 and CDR2: SQVTM and ANQGSEA. Trimming removed 2 bases from V and 4 bases from J; junction bases left unmatched: 18. This CDR3 is 19 amino acids long. The CDR3 loop reads CSVEPAGEGPGQGAYEQYF. The CDR3, as DNA: TGCAGCGTTGAACCAGCGGGGGAGGGCCCGGGACAGGGGGCTTACGAGCAGTACTTC.

Many counts were recorded for this clonotype. The chain recombines TRBV27 with TRBJ2-1; tentatively, D is TRBD2 (6 bases). The CDR3 totals 13 residues. V was shortened by 8 bases and J by 4 bases, with 12 bases between the two germline ends. Germline V CDR1 and CDR2: MNHEY, SMNVEV (reference sequence). The CDR3 DNA sequence: TGTGCCAGCCAGGCAGCGGGTTACAATGAGCAGTTCTTC. Its translation is CASQAAGYNEQFF.

This clonotype was seen many times. This chain joins TRBV4-1 and TRBJ2-1, with TRBD2 matching 14 bases. Germline assignment: CDR1 MGHRA and CDR2 YSYEKL. The V segment lost 3 bases and the J segment 9 bases; nucleotides outside the gene matches: 7. The CDR3 length is 16 residues. The CDR3 region has the DNA TGCGCCAGCAGCCAGATGGGACTAGCGGGAGTAGGTGAGCAGTTCTTC. It specifies CASSQMGLAGVGEQFF.

A single count supports this clonotype. A much more abundant neighbour one base away suggests this may be a read error. The J gene is TRBJ2-4, the V gene TRBV29-1; TRBD1 aligns across 11 bases. This CDR3 is built from 13 residues. Looked up from germline, CDR1 is SQVTM and CDR2 is ANQGSEA. In DNA form, the CDR3 reads TGCAGCGCTGCCGGGACAGGGGGGGACATTCAGCACTTC. Translation: CSAAGTGGDIQHF.

This clonotype was picked up many times. This chain connects TRBV4-1 to TRBJ2-3, with D perhaps given as TRBD1 or TRBD2 (7 bases each). The CDR3 consists of 18 residues. V shed 1 base and J shed 6 bases, with 23 bases lying between them. Germline V gene data show CDR1 as MGHRA and CDR2 as YSYEKL. The CDR3 loop is CASSQAPDRVTSSDTQYF. CDR3 nucleotide sequence: TGCGCCAGCAGCCAAGCCCCAGACAGGGTGACTAGCTCTGATACGCAGTATTTT.

This clonotype showed up many times. V gene TRBV7-9 combines with J gene TRBJ2-6, with a weak D call TRBD1 (5 bases). The CDR3 extends over 18 amino acids. Germline CDR1 is SEHNR and CDR2 is FQNEAQ (reference sequence). The V and J ends lost 5 bases and 3 bases respectively, with 20 bases between them. This CDR3 reads CASSQEAGSPLGANVLTF. The CDR3 bases are TGTGCCAGCAGCCAAGAGGCAGGGTCACCACTTGGGGCCAACGTCCTGACTTTC.

This clonotype was picked up a small number of times. The junction departs from the called germline gene at one end, perhaps through a read error. This chain links TRBV28 with TRBJ2-1; D might be TRBD1 (6 bases). Germline lookup yields CDR1 MDHEN and CDR2 SYDVKM. The CDR3 is 15 amino acids. The CDR3 sequence is CVSSPHREVYNEQFF. CDR3 DNA sequence: TGTGTCAGCAGTCCTCACAGGGAAGTTTACAATGAGCAGTTCTTC.

There are many counts of this clonotype. The CDR3 region is CASKRDRGPEAFF. The CDR3 region has the DNA TGTGCCAGCAAGCGGGACAGGGGCCCTGAAGCTTTCTTT. This chain joins TRBV28 and TRBJ1-1; 10 bases are shared with TRBD1. J gave up 6 bases and V 7 bases, and 5 bases lay outside the gene matches. The CDR3 runs 13 residues. Germline CDR1 reads MDHEN; CDR2 reads SYDVKM.

The sample holds many counts of this clonotype. V and J are TRBV7-2 and TRBJ2-1; possibly TRBD1 for D (6 bases). From germline, CDR1 is SGHTA and CDR2 FQGNSA. The length of the CDR3 is 13 residues. V shed 3 bases and J shed 8 bases, with 11 bases lying between them. CDR3 bases: TGTGCCAGCAGCTTTCCTAACAGGGATGAGCAGTTCTTC. This gives the protein CASSFPNRDEQFF.

The chain carries TRBV5-6 and TRBJ2-7; no firm D call. The CDR3 length is 12 residues. Trimming took 0 bases from V and 4 from J, leaving 5 bases between them. Per germline, CDR1 SGHDT and CDR2 YYEEEE. The CDR3: CASSLELYEQYF. In nucleotides, the CDR3 is TGTGCCAGCAGCTTGGAACTGTACGAGCAGTACTTC.

On this clonotype: A clone one base away is much larger, so this may be a read error. The chain combines TRBV27 with TRBJ1-2, with 9 bases matching TRBD1. The CDR3 runs 13 residues. Germline CDR1 MNHEY, CDR2 SMNVEV (reference sequence). CDR3 sequence reads: CASSTGGNYVYTF. CDR3 bases: TGTGCCAGCAGTACAGGGGGCAACTATGTCTACACCTTC.

Ten or more counts support this clonotype. V and J are TRBV29-1 and TRBJ1-2; tentative D call: TRBD1 (6 bases). There are 13 residues in the CDR3. CDR1 and CDR2 from the germline V gene are SQVTM and ANQGSEA. V was cut by 3 bases and J by 5 bases, with 13 bases left in between. The CDR3 reads CSVDSRGMYGYTF. CDR3 nucleotide sequence: TGCAGCGTTGACAGCAGGGGAATGTATGGCTACACCTTC.